The present TCR beta chain was sequenced within a study of CD8 T cells in ankylosing spondylitis. General study findings and limits: Disease-linked clones were reportedly significantly enriched in matched ankylosing spondylitis synovial fluid.

One entry per CDR3 protein, called by TCRdb with MiXCR from the 5' RACE reads. The sample shows 150,000 to 200,000 distinct CDR3 sequences, about 18% of them seen only once. The CDR3 has 15 amino acids. Germline V gives CDR1 DFQATT, CDR2 SNEGSKA (reference sequence). V lost 6 bases, J lost 4 bases, and 11 bases stayed unmatched. This clonotype was found many times. What it recognizes is unknown. The rearrangement joins TRBV20-1 to TRBJ1-1; 10 nucleotides agree with TRBD1. Sequencing was performed on blood, either unsorted or a sorted T cell fraction (not recorded which). This sequence originates from a male donor aged 5-30 years with ankylosing spondylitis or in good health (not recorded which). In DNA, the CDR3 is TGCAGTGCCCCTGGACAGGGGGGTATGGTCACTGAAGCTTTCTTT. Protein product: CSAPGQGGMVTEAFF.